Shown below are 17 T cell receptor beta chains from a single sample sequenced in a study of OX40 agonist ivuxolimab in advanced cancers. Repertoires were generated with immunoSEQ multiplex PCR, while TCRdb's copy carries only in-frame clones and drops some. The sample holds around 25,000 clones, approximately 78% seen once. Source: CD4+ or CD8+ T cells sorted from blood, taken in a trial of the OX40 agonist ivuxolimab. These TCRs come from an adult with an advanced solid tumor such as melanoma, head and neck, liver or kidney cancer.

The chain has TRBV7-2 and TRBJ1-2, with a possible D match to TRBD1 (5 bases). V lost 5 bases and J lost 4, with 17 bases in between. The CDR3 extends over 15 amino acids. Looked up from germline, CDR1 is SGHTA and CDR2 is FQGNSA. CDR3 sequence: CASSPGTGTIYGYTF. The CDR3 region has the DNA TGTGCCAGCAGCCCCGGCACAGGTACTATCTATGGCTACACCTTC.

The V and J genes are TRBV14 and TRBJ1-2; D unresolved. The germline V and J ends were trimmed by 0 bases and 4 bases, with 6 bases remaining between them. CDR3 length equals 13 residues. Germline values: CDR1 SGHDN, CDR2 FVKESK. The CDR3 nucleotides are TGTGCCAGCAGCCAAGACGGCCCCTATGGCTACACCTTC. Translation gives CASSQDGPYGYTF.

The rearrangement joins TRBV7-9 to TRBJ2-3; TRBD2 matches 10 bases. J was trimmed by 2 bases and V by 5 bases; bases with no gene match: 10. The CDR3 loop spans 17 amino acids. Germline loops: CDR1 SEHNR, CDR2 FQNEAQ (reference sequence). CDR3: CASSERTSGGPTDTQYF. CDR3 nucleotide sequence: TGTGCCAGCAGCGAGCGGACTAGCGGAGGGCCCACAGATACGCAGTATTTT.

The chain uses TRBV5-1 and TRBJ1-1; D not certain. V was clipped by 4 bases and J by 0 bases, with 10 bases between them. CDR1 is SGHRS, CDR2 YFSETQ, per germline. The CDR3 consists of 14 residues. The CDR3: CASSESIMNTEAFF. CDR3 DNA: TGCGCCAGCAGCGAGTCGATAATGAACACTGAAGCTTTCTTT.

The gene calls are TRBV28 and TRBJ2-1; 10 positions match TRBD2. This CDR3 contains 17 residues. With 6 bases clipped from V and 2 bases from J, the junction kept 10 bases outside the gene matches. Looked up from germline, CDR1 is MDHEN and CDR2 is SYDVKM. DNA for the CDR3: TGTGCCAGCAGCCCTACCTTAGCGGGAGGAACCTACAATGAGCAGTTCTTC. This sequence encodes CASSPTLAGGTYNEQFF.

J is TRBJ1-4 and V is TRBV28; D is unresolved. The germline gives CDR1 MDHEN, CDR2 SYDVKM. Trimming pared 6 bases from V and 0 bases from J, leaving 11 bases between. The CDR3 is 15 residues long. The CDR3 nucleotides read TGTGCCAGCAGCCTTAGTCGGGCAACTAATGAAAAACTGTTTTTT. Amino acids: CASSLSRATNEKLFF.

The chain uses TRBV27 and TRBJ2-5; TRBD1 aligns across 8 bases. CDR3 size: 15 residues. J was trimmed by 5 bases and V by 8 bases; bases with no gene match: 13. Germline V CDR1 and CDR2: MNHEY, SMNVEV (reference sequence). Written as DNA, the CDR3 is TGTGCCAGCCAGTTTCGGCAGGGGGCAGGGGAGACCCAGTACTTC. It yields the protein CASQFRQGAGETQYF.

The V gene is TRBV7-2, the J gene TRBJ1-4, with TRBD1 identical over 8 bases. Germline V gene lookup returns CDR1 SGHTA and CDR2 FQGNSA. J lost 6 bases, V lost 2 bases, and 2 bases had no gene match. The CDR3 covers 14 residues. The CDR3 loop is CASSLTGGDEKLFF. CDR3 coding DNA: TGTGCCAGCAGCTTAACAGGGGGGGATGAAAAACTGTTTTTT.

The J gene is TRBJ2-1, the V gene TRBV11-1, with 10 positions matching TRBD2. The CDR3 is 14 residues long. V was clipped by 1 base and J by 7 bases; unmatched bases: 1. Per germline, CDR1 SGHAT and CDR2 FQDESV (reference sequence). The CDR3 is CASSLVAGGNEQFF. CDR3 DNA sequence: TGTGCCAGCAGCTTAGTAGCGGGGGGTAATGAGCAGTTCTTC.

V usage is TRBV28 and J usage is TRBJ1-5, with TRBD1 as a possible D gene (5 bases). V was cut by 3 bases and J by 4 bases, with 10 bases left in between. Germline V CDR1 and CDR2: MDHEN, SYDVKM. The CDR3 has 14 residues. CDR3 nucleotides: TGTGCCAGCAGTTTGGTCGGGGGGAATCAGCCCCAGCATTTT. This encodes CASSLVGGNQPQHF.

This rearrangement joins TRBV29-1 to TRBJ1-2; the match to TRBD1 covers 12 bases. J was trimmed by 5 bases and V by 3 bases; bases with no gene match: 7. Germline CDR1 SQVTM, CDR2 ANQGSEA. There are 15 residues in the CDR3. CDR3 residues: CSVDAGTGGRYGYTF. Written as DNA, the CDR3 is TGCAGCGTTGACGCCGGGACAGGGGGCCGGTATGGCTACACCTTC.

CDR3 protein: CASSLGQGAREQYF. CDR3 nucleotide sequence: TGTGCCAGCAGCTTGGGTCAGGGGGCGCGGGAGCAGTACTTC. The rearrangement uses TRBV5-5 and TRBJ2-7, with TRBD1 matching over 8 bases. The junction had 6 bases not matched to a gene; V was cut back by 0 bases and J by 7 bases. The CDR3 extends over 14 amino acids. Germline V gene sequence: CDR1 SGHKS, CDR2 YYEKEE (reference sequence).

The chain carries TRBV10-2 and TRBJ2-7; D remains ambiguous. The ends were cut back, 1 base at V and 0 bases at J, with 1 base in the middle. The CDR3 contains 12 residues. From germline, CDR1 is WSHSY and CDR2 SAAADI. Here the CDR3 DNA reads TGCGCCAGCAGTGAGTACTCCTACGAGCAGTACTTC. Translating it yields CASSEYSYEQYF.

V and J are TRBV11-2 and TRBJ2-1; 7 bases fit TRBD1. V trimming: 3 bases; J trimming: 3 bases; junction bases outside the gene matches: 5. Germline CDR1 is SGHAT and CDR2 is FQNNGV. The CDR3 contains 15 residues. CDR3 residues: CASSLGQSFYNEQFF. In DNA form, the CDR3 reads TGTGCCAGCAGCTTGGGACAGTCCTTCTACAATGAGCAGTTCTTC.

The rearrangement links TRBV28 to TRBJ2-5, with TRBD2 matching 13 bases. Near its end, the DNA agrees better with TRBJ2-7, so the J call may be wrong. Germline CDR1 is MDHEN and CDR2 is SYDVKM. The CDR3 has 15 residues. CDR3 DNA: TGTGCCAGCAGGAAACTAGCGGGGGGGACCTACGAGCAGTACTTC. Translated: CASRKLAGGTYEQYF.

This chain connects TRBV5-1 to TRBJ2-2, with D perhaps TRBD1 or TRBD2 (6 bases each). Germline lookup yields CDR1 SGHRS and CDR2 YFSETQ. The CDR3 loop spans 16 amino acids. V lost 3 bases, J lost 4 bases, and 16 bases lay in between. In DNA, the CDR3 is TGCGCCAGCAGCTCACTCAGGGGAGGAGGCACCGGGGAGCTGTTTTTT. This gives the protein CASSSLRGGGTGELFF.

The rearrangement links TRBV9 to TRBJ1-2; D unresolved. Per germline, CDR1 SGDLS and CDR2 YYNGEE. V was pared by 0 bases and J by 0 bases, with 3 bases between. This CDR3 has 13 residues. Written as DNA, the CDR3 is TGTGCCAGCAGCGTAGACTCTAACTATGGCTACACCTTC. Amino acid sequence: CASSVDSNYGYTF. Based on the CDR3 plus reference TRBV9 and TRBJ1-2, the full variable domain is DSGVTQTPKHLITATGQRVTLRCSPRSGDLSVYWYQQSLDQGLQFLIQYYNGEERAKGNILERFSAQQFPDLHSELNLSSLELGDSALYFCASSVDSNYGYTFGSGTRLTVV.